This is a list of T cell receptor beta chains from one sample in a study of blood T cell repertoires in COVID-19. This table comes from immunoSEQ multiplex PCR, and its TCRdb copy is limited to in-frame clones, with some not included. The data contain 150,000 to 200,000 clones, roughly 93% of them singletons. Sequenced sample: peripheral blood. The receptors were gathered from a woman aged 55-75 years with COVID-19, enrolled during active disease. Each CDR3 is given with its conserved first and last residue. D genes are given only for firm matches. Some rows have no size entry. The others give once, few or many, or a class for an expanded clone.

>TRBJ1-2|TRBV6-5|-|TRBD1
TGTGCCAGCAGTCGACAGGGGGCAGTGGGCTATGGCTACACCTTC
CASSRQGAVGYGYTF
>TRBJ2-5|TRBV2|-|-
TGTGCCAGCACCCGAACTGGACAGCTTCAAGAGACCCAGTACTTC
CASTRTGQLQETQYF
>TRBJ1-3|TRBV19|-|-
TGTGCCAGTAGGTTCGACAGAAGCTCTGGAAACACCATATATTTT
CASRFDRSSGNTIYF
>TRBJ1-4|TRBV14|once|-
TGTGCCAGCAGCCAAGGGTACAGCAGTAATGAAAAACTGTTTTTT
CASSQGYSSNEKLFF
>TRBJ2-5|TRBV7-2|once|TRBD1
TGTGCCAGCAGCACCTCAGGGGGCGCCCCGTTCCAGGCGACCCAGTACTTC
CASSTSGGAPFQATQYF
>TRBJ2-7|TRBV11-2|-|-
TGTGCCAGCAGACACTCCTACGAGCAGTACTTC
CASRHSYEQYF
>TRBJ2-5|TRBV7-2|-|TRBD2
TGTGCCAGCAGCTTGTCGTCCCTAGCGGGGGGAGGGACCCAGTACTTC
CASSLSSLAGGGTQYF
>TRBJ1-2|TRBV7-6|-|-
TGTGCCAGCAGCCCTAGGGGGAGCCAGGGTGGTGGCTACACCTTC
CASSPRGSQGGGYTF
>TRBJ2-7|TRBV18|-|-
TGTGCCAGCTCAGACACAGGGTTCGAGCAGTACTTC
CASSDTGFEQYF
>TRBJ1-5|TRBV4-3|-|-
TGCGCCAGCAGCCAGGCCTTACAGGGTTGGGGCAATCAGCCCCAGCATTTT
CASSQALQGWGNQPQHF
>TRBJ1-5|TRBV4-3|-|-
TGCGCCAGCAGCCAAGATCGGGGGGGGAGGCGTCAGCCCCAGCATTTT
CASSQDRGGRRQPQHF
>TRBJ1-1|TRBV23-1|-|-
TGCGCCAGCACCCCCCCAGACAGTAACACTGAAGCTTTCTTT
CASTPPDSNTEAFF
>TRBJ1-2|TRBV6-6|-|TRBD1
TGTGCCAGCAGCTTCGACAGGGGAGGCTATGGCTACACCTTC
CASSFDRGGYGYTF
>TRBJ2-2|TRBV5-1|-|-
TGCGCCAGCGAGAAAGGGGTTACCGGGGAGCTGTTTTTT
CASEKGVTGELFF
>TRBJ2-2|TRBV20-1|-|-
TGCAGTGCTAGTACCCAGGGGAACACCGGGGAGCTGTTTTTT
CSASTQGNTGELFF
>TRBJ1-2|TRBV27|-|-
TGTGCCAGCAGTTCCACAATCGGCGGGGCCTATGGCTACACCTTC
CASSSTIGGAYGYTF
>TRBJ2-2|TRBV9|-|-
TGTGCCAGCAGCGTTACCGGGACTCTTAACACCGGGGAGCTGTTTTTT
CASSVTGTLNTGELFF
>TRBJ1-2|TRBV19|-|TRBD1
TGTGCCAGTAGTAGGCATCCGGGACAGGGGGGCTATGGCTACACCTTC
CASSRHPGQGGYGYTF
>TRBJ2-7|TRBV7-9|-|-
TGTGCCAGCAGCTTACTTCCCTACGAGCAGTACTTC
CASSLLPYEQYF
>TRBJ1-2|TRBV19|-|-
TGTGCCAGTAGTTCCCTCGCGGGCCAGCCCCTCTATGGCTACACCTTC
CASSSLAGQPLYGYTF
>TRBJ2-7|TRBV9|-|-
TGTGCCAGCAGCGTAGTGGGGGGTGAGCAGTACTTC
CASSVVGGEQYF
>TRBJ1-4|TRBV4-2|-|-
TGTGCCAGCAGCCAAGGAGGCTCGACTAATGAAAAACTGTTTTTT
CASSQGGSTNEKLFF
>TRBJ1-1|TRBV9|-|TRBD1
TGTGCCAGCAGCGTAGAAGGGGGCAGTAGGAACACTGAAGCTTTCTTT
CASSVEGGSRNTEAFF
>TRBJ2-3|TRBV18|few|-
TGTGCCAGCTCACCACAACACACTACTAGCACAGATACGCAGTATTTT
CASSPQHTTSTDTQYF
>TRBJ1-2|TRBV25-1|-|-
TGTGCCAGCAGTGATGGGACTTCTCATGGCTACACCTTC
CASSDGTSHGYTF
>TRBJ2-7|TRBV21-1|-|-
TGTGCCAGCAGCAAAGGGTTATGGGACACAGAGGTACACGGAACTACCTCCGAGCAGTACTTC
CASSKGLWDTEVHGTTSEQYF
>TRBJ2-1|TRBV11-3|-|TRBD2
TGTGCCAGCAGCCTGGGACTAGCCTCCTACAATGAGCAGTTCTTC
CASSLGLASYNEQFF
>TRBJ1-1|TRBV7-9|-|TRBD1
TGTGCCAGCCGAAGCAGGCGACTGACAGGGGCGAACACTGAAGCTTTCTTT
CASRSRRLTGANTEAFF
>TRBJ1-1|TRBV7-8|once|TRBD1
TGTGCCAGCAGCGTGGGACAGGGGATGAACACTGAAGCTTTCTTT
CASSVGQGMNTEAFF
>TRBJ2-7|TRBV7-8|-|-
TGTGCCAGCAGCGAGGGTATGGAGTGGGTGGAGCAGTACTTC
CASSEGMEWVEQYF
>TRBJ2-7|TRBV19|-|-
TGTGCCAGTAGTATAGCCCCCGCCTACGAGCAGTACTTC
CASSIAPAYEQYF
>TRBJ1-1|TRBV11-1|-|TRBD1
TGTGCCAGCAGCATCGGGACAGGGAAGTTGAACACTGAAGCTTTCTTT
CASSIGTGKLNTEAFF
>TRBJ2-2|TRBV5-4|-|-
TGTGCCAGCAGCTTAGTGGGGCGTAGCACCGGGGAGCTGTTTTTT
CASSLVGRSTGELFF
>TRBJ1-6|TRBV5-1|once|-
TGCGCCAGCAGCTTGTGGGACAATAATTCACCCCTCCACTTT
CASSLWDNNSPLHF
>TRBJ1-5|TRBV18|-|-
TGTGCCAGCTCACCAGCGACAGTTAATCAGCCCCAGCATTTT
CASSPATVNQPQHF
>TRBJ1-2|TRBV6-6|-|TRBD1
TGTGCCAGCAGTCCAATCCGGGACAGGCCATCGGGGTACGGCTACACCTTC
CASSPIRDRPSGYGYTF
>TRBJ2-7|TRBV4-2|-|TRBD2
TGTGCCAGCAGCCAAGGAGCGGGGCTCCCCTACGAGCAGTACTTC
CASSQGAGLPYEQYF
>TRBJ1-2|TRBV4-3|-|-
TGCGCCAGCAGCCAAGAGGCAGGAGGCTATGGCTACACCTTC
CASSQEAGGYGYTF
>TRBJ2-5|TRBV9|-|-
TGTGCCAGCAGCAACCAACACGGGTCTAGAGAGACCCAGTACTTC
CASSNQHGSRETQYF
>TRBJ2-7|TRBV5-4|-|-
TGTGCCAGCAGCTACGGACAACTCTCCTACGAGCAGTACTTC
CASSYGQLSYEQYF
>TRBJ1-4|TRBV7-2|-|-
TGTGCCAGCAGCTCCGGGGGGAGGTCTAATGAAAAACTGTTTTTT
CASSSGGRSNEKLFF
>TRBJ1-4|TRBV30|once|TRBD1
TGTGCCTGGAGGACAGGGACTAATGAAAAACTGTTTTTT
CAWRTGTNEKLFF